This entry lists 8 T cell receptor beta chains sequenced from one sample in a study of technical replicates of blood from a handful of donors. Only in-frame clones appear in the TCRdb table, and some are missing; sequencing was by immunoSEQ multiplex PCR. The sample has 100,000 or so clones, approximately 96% seen once. The sequencing input was T cells isolated from PBMCs. These receptors came from a human donor in good health.

The chain is built from TRBV9 and TRBJ1-1, with D unclear. This CDR3 has 14 residues. From germline, CDR1 is SGDLS and CDR2 YYNGEE. Trimming removed 3 bases from V and 4 bases from J, with 13 bases in between. The CDR3 DNA sequence: TGTGCCAGCAGCGCCTTAGGAGTAGGCACTGAAGCTTTCTTT. Amino acids: CASSALGVGTEAFF.

The gene calls are TRBV30 and TRBJ2-7, with D perhaps matching TRBD2 (5 bases). Germline CDR1 GTSNPN, CDR2 SVGIG (reference sequence). CDR3 length: 12 residues. V lost 0 bases and J lost 6, with 9 bases in between. CDR3 DNA: TGTGCCTGGAGTGTACGTGGAGGCGAGCAGTACTTC. It codes for CAWSVRGGEQYF.

The rearrangement joins TRBV6-1 to TRBJ2-3; tentative D call: TRBD2 (6 bases). This CDR3 has 15 amino acids. Looked up from germline, CDR1 is MNHNS and CDR2 is SASEGT. Trimming took 5 bases from V and 4 from J, leaving 16 bases between them. DNA for the CDR3: TGTGCCAGCAGTACAAGGACTATAAGGGCAGATACGCAGTATTTT. It yields the protein CASSTRTIRADTQYF.

V gene TRBV18 combines with J gene TRBJ2-3; D is possibly TRBD1 (6 bases). The CDR3 has 15 amino acids. Deletions cut 2 bases from V and 8 bases from J, with 17 bases between. The germline gives CDR1 KGHSH, CDR2 LQKENI. The CDR3 nucleotides are TGTGCCAGCTCACCAGTACAGGGAGAGTTAGGTACGCAGTATTTT. Amino acids: CASSPVQGELGTQYF.

The chain employs TRBV9 and TRBJ2-1; tentatively, D is TRBD1 (7 bases). Germline assignment: CDR1 SGDLS and CDR2 YYNGEE. V lost 2 bases and J 5 bases, leaving 26 bases between the germline ends. CDR3 length: 19 residues. As DNA, the CDR3 is TGTGCCAGCAGCGTGGGTATCGGGACAGTGGGGGGTTTCCACAATGAGCAGTTCTTC. Its translation: CASSVGIGTVGGFHNEQFF.

The chain carries TRBV18 and TRBJ1-2, with D uncertain. With 2 bases removed from V and 10 bases from J, the gap between germline ends came to 20 bases. Germline loops: CDR1 KGHSH, CDR2 LQKENI. This CDR3 is built from 15 residues. The CDR3 loop reads CASSPTSEGFSPYTF. The CDR3 nucleotides read TGTGCCAGCTCACCAACCTCGGAGGGTTTTAGTCCCTACACCTTC.

V and J are TRBV4-1 and TRBJ2-1; TRBD2 matches 10 bases. This CDR3 comprises 16 residues. V lost 4 bases and J lost 7; bases outside the gene matches: 10. Per germline, CDR1 MGHRA and CDR2 YSYEKL. The CDR3 reads CASSRPLAGMGNEQFF. The CDR3 DNA reads as TGCGCCAGCAGCCGCCCACTAGCGGGAATGGGAAATGAGCAGTTCTTC.

The chain uses TRBV27 and TRBJ2-1; D possibly corresponds to TRBD1 (5 bases). V dropped 6 bases and J dropped 5 bases, with 14 bases sitting between them. Looked up from germline, CDR1 is MNHEY and CDR2 is SMNVEV (reference sequence). This CDR3 is built from 14 residues. Here the CDR3 DNA reads TGTGCCAGCAGGCTAATGACAGCAAACAATGAGCAGTTCTTC. This gives the protein CASRLMTANNEQFF.